This T cell receptor (beta chain) appears in the sequencing data of a study of persistence of HIV-infected CD4 T cells. Overall study context: Up to 180 mL blood was drawn at multiple time points; a couple of donors had single-time leukapheresis.

Overall study results and limits: Compared with CD3/CD28-stimulated cells, CMV- and Gag-responding cells showed lower TCRbeta richness.

The germline gives CDR1 MNHEY, CDR2 SVGAGI. This CDR3 is 14 amino acids long. V dropped 6 bases and J dropped 7; count of bases not matched to a gene: 9. An overlapping HIV-1 Gag peptide pool stimulated these cells at 0.95 to 1 ug/peptide/mL. Sorted nonresponding memory CD4+ T cells were CD40L-negative, CD69-negative, CD45RO-high. Concerning this clone itself: Its antigen is currently unknown.

This was the immunoSEQ version 4 assay in survey mode. Sequencing was performed with immunoSEQ multiplex PCR; in TCRdb, only in-frame clones are kept and a portion is missing. The sample contains about 33,000 clones, 82% of which appear only once. This sample comprised cultured CD4+ T cells from PBMCs, obtained from a patient who received antiretroviral therapy. The receptor comes from an adult with HIV. The donor label of this sample is uncertain. The rearrangement uses TRBV6-5 and TRBJ1-2; TRBD1 aligns across 9 bases. In nucleotides, the CDR3 is TGTGCCAGCAGCCCCGGACAGGGGCTTTCTGGCTACACCTTC. Protein: CASSPGQGLSGYTF.